A selection of T cell receptor beta chains follows, all from one sample in a study of shared clonotypes between healthy human individuals. The method was immunoSEQ multiplex PCR; TCRdb's version includes in-frame clones alone and lacks a portion of them. The repertoire holds some 200,000 clones, with approximately 70% as singletons. The sequencing sample was made of memory CD4+ T cells sorted from blood. These receptors originate from a man aged 30 to 45 in good health. Both conserved end residues are trimmed from each CDR3. Fields, in order: J gene, V gene, D gene, clone size, CDR3 protein. D genes are given only for firm matches. Rows may omit the clone size; those that give it use once, few, many or a size class.

j_gene: TRBJ2-1
v_gene: TRBV7-2
d_gene: NA
abundance: few
CDR3aa: ASSLSSLGTQGGEQF

j_gene: TRBJ1-2
v_gene: TRBV6-5
d_gene: TRBD1
abundance: few
CDR3aa: ASGGTGGNYGYT

j_gene: TRBJ2-1
v_gene: TRBV27
d_gene: NA
abundance: NA
CDR3aa: ASRVGGGGQGEQF

j_gene: TRBJ1-4
v_gene: TRBV2
d_gene: NA
abundance: NA
CDR3aa: ASNARSDEKLF

j_gene: TRBJ2-5
v_gene: TRBV5-6
d_gene: NA
abundance: few
CDR3aa: ASSLLGGLGETQY

j_gene: TRBJ1-5
v_gene: TRBV9
d_gene: NA
abundance: NA
CDR3aa: ASSPGGGNQPQH

j_gene: TRBJ1-2
v_gene: TRBV5-1
d_gene: NA
abundance: NA
CDR3aa: ASSINQGSGYT

j_gene: TRBJ2-7
v_gene: TRBV4-3
d_gene: NA
abundance: NA
CDR3aa: ASSQDTTTYEQY

j_gene: TRBJ2-5
v_gene: TRBV6-4
d_gene: TRBD2
abundance: NA
CDR3aa: ASSPRAGRGETQY

j_gene: TRBJ2-1
v_gene: TRBV9
d_gene: NA
abundance: NA
CDR3aa: ASSVEGGNEQF

j_gene: TRBJ1-3
v_gene: TRBV29-1
d_gene: NA
abundance: NA
CDR3aa: SVDPAVTGNTIY

j_gene: TRBJ2-7
v_gene: TRBV18
d_gene: TRBD1
abundance: NA
CDR3aa: ASSPAGTGGWEQY

j_gene: TRBJ1-5
v_gene: TRBV10-3
d_gene: NA
abundance: NA
CDR3aa: AISESGTGYSNQPQH

j_gene: TRBJ2-3
v_gene: TRBV7-6
d_gene: TRBD2
abundance: NA
CDR3aa: ASSPLLAGVSTDTQY

j_gene: TRBJ2-1
v_gene: TRBV9
d_gene: TRBD2
abundance: NA
CDR3aa: ASSVDAAGGYNEQF

j_gene: TRBJ1-1
v_gene: TRBV5-1
d_gene: NA
abundance: NA
CDR3aa: ASTLTRGLSNTEAF

j_gene: TRBJ2-2
v_gene: TRBV11-2
d_gene: TRBD2
abundance: once
CDR3aa: ASSLVAGSTGELF

j_gene: TRBJ2-2
v_gene: TRBV29-1
d_gene: TRBD2
abundance: NA
CDR3aa: SGSLAGLHTGELF

j_gene: TRBJ2-1
v_gene: TRBV18
d_gene: TRBD1
abundance: few
CDR3aa: ASSLTQGAHNEQF

j_gene: TRBJ2-3
v_gene: TRBV5-1
d_gene: TRBD2
abundance: once
CDR3aa: ASSSSGRATDTQY

j_gene: TRBJ2-6
v_gene: TRBV11-3
d_gene: TRBD2
abundance: once
CDR3aa: ASSSRLAGVVGANVLT

j_gene: TRBJ2-1
v_gene: TRBV10-3
d_gene: NA
abundance: NA
CDR3aa: AISESGQAHEQF

j_gene: TRBJ2-2
v_gene: TRBV5-1
d_gene: TRBD2
abundance: NA
CDR3aa: ASSLAGLENTGELF

j_gene: TRBJ2-5
v_gene: TRBV6-1
d_gene: TRBD1
abundance: few
CDR3aa: ASQAGGVKTQY

j_gene: TRBJ2-7
v_gene: TRBV28
d_gene: NA
abundance: few
CDR3aa: ASSSLHYEQY

j_gene: TRBJ1-1
v_gene: TRBV5-1
d_gene: TRBD1
abundance: NA
CDR3aa: ASSPGQGPNTEAF

j_gene: TRBJ2-7
v_gene: TRBV11-2
d_gene: TRBD2
abundance: NA
CDR3aa: ASSTSGLAGGPRWLY

j_gene: TRBJ2-2
v_gene: TRBV7-6
d_gene: NA
abundance: NA
CDR3aa: ASSLREGTTGELF

j_gene: TRBJ1-5
v_gene: TRBV28
d_gene: NA
abundance: NA
CDR3aa: ASSFRGSNQPQH

j_gene: TRBJ2-7
v_gene: TRBV11-2
d_gene: TRBD2
abundance: NA
CDR3aa: ASSQLAGGGAYEQY

j_gene: TRBJ2-3
v_gene: TRBV28
d_gene: NA
abundance: NA
CDR3aa: ASTAAVGGQGPFLTQY

j_gene: TRBJ2-3
v_gene: TRBV4-1
d_gene: NA
abundance: few
CDR3aa: ASSQVTSTDTQY

j_gene: TRBJ2-5
v_gene: TRBV29-1
d_gene: NA
abundance: NA
CDR3aa: SVLWEVAQETQY

j_gene: TRBJ2-3
v_gene: TRBV30
d_gene: NA
abundance: few
CDR3aa: AWIRTPTDTQY

j_gene: TRBJ1-2
v_gene: TRBV27
d_gene: NA
abundance: NA
CDR3aa: ASSRLGRADGYT

j_gene: TRBJ2-1
v_gene: TRBV6-6
d_gene: TRBD2
abundance: NA
CDR3aa: ASRGGAGGFGNEQF

j_gene: TRBJ2-7
v_gene: TRBV28
d_gene: TRBD2
abundance: NA
CDR3aa: ASSGTGTSLVYEQY

j_gene: TRBJ2-3
v_gene: TRBV11-1
d_gene: TRBD1
abundance: NA
CDR3aa: ASSFGQGTDTQY

j_gene: TRBJ2-3
v_gene: TRBV19
d_gene: NA
abundance: few
CDR3aa: ASSRGHGSDTQY

j_gene: TRBJ2-5
v_gene: TRBV29-1
d_gene: NA
abundance: NA
CDR3aa: SVERAYPPETQY

j_gene: TRBJ1-1
v_gene: TRBV20-1
d_gene: NA
abundance: NA
CDR3aa: SANRGTEAF

j_gene: TRBJ1-2
v_gene: TRBV4-1
d_gene: TRBD1
abundance: few
CDR3aa: ASSQRQGAFGYT

j_gene: TRBJ1-1
v_gene: TRBV6-1
d_gene: NA
abundance: once
CDR3aa: ASREIMNTEAF

j_gene: TRBJ2-5
v_gene: TRBV14
d_gene: NA
abundance: NA
CDR3aa: ASSQEQRGAGETQY

j_gene: TRBJ2-6
v_gene: TRBV5-1
d_gene: NA
abundance: few
CDR3aa: ASSLRQAMFRANVLT

j_gene: TRBJ2-1
v_gene: TRBV6-1
d_gene: TRBD2
abundance: NA
CDR3aa: ASSDQLAAPLI

j_gene: TRBJ2-3
v_gene: TRBV9
d_gene: NA
abundance: NA
CDR3aa: ASTQGYVPTDTQY

j_gene: TRBJ2-5
v_gene: TRBV29-1
d_gene: TRBD1
abundance: NA
CDR3aa: SVEFDRGRSETQY

j_gene: TRBJ1-2
v_gene: TRBV23-1
d_gene: TRBD1
abundance: NA
CDR3aa: ASSQSFGQGTCYGYT

j_gene: TRBJ2-3
v_gene: TRBV27
d_gene: NA
abundance: once
CDR3aa: ASSSPRGAVSTDTQY

j_gene: TRBJ2-7
v_gene: TRBV11-2
d_gene: NA
abundance: NA
CDR3aa: ASSLVGQNEQY

j_gene: TRBJ1-5
v_gene: TRBV11-1
d_gene: TRBD1
abundance: NA
CDR3aa: ASSRGTGGNQPQH

j_gene: TRBJ2-5
v_gene: TRBV7-9
d_gene: TRBD2
abundance: NA
CDR3aa: ASSPPSGTQGETQY

j_gene: TRBJ2-7
v_gene: TRBV28
d_gene: TRBD1
abundance: NA
CDR3aa: ASSLAGRGLSYEQY

j_gene: TRBJ2-7
v_gene: TRBV5-5
d_gene: NA
abundance: NA
CDR3aa: ASSTRDRSAYEQY

j_gene: TRBJ2-7
v_gene: TRBV7-2
d_gene: NA
abundance: NA
CDR3aa: ASSPRPGDEQY

j_gene: TRBJ1-5
v_gene: TRBV11-3
d_gene: NA
abundance: few
CDR3aa: ASSSTAGNQPQH